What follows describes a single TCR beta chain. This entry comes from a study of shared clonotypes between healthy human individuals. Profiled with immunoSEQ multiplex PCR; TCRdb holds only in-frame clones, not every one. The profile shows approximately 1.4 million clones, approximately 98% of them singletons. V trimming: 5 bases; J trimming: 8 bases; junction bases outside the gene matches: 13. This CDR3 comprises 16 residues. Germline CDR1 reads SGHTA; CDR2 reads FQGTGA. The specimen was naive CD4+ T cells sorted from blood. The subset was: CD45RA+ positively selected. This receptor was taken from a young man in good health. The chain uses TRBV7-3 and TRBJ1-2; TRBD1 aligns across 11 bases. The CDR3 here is CASSDRTGGDVGGYTF. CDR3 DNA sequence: TGTGCCAGCAGCGACAGGACAGGGGGCGACGTAGGCGGCTACACCTTC.